Shown below are 3 T cell receptor beta chains from a single sample sequenced in a study of low-dose radiotherapy and immunotherapy resistance in tumors. The time point was: before trial treatment. Both TCRalpha and TCRbeta chains were reverse transcribed with V-gene-specific primers. A roughly 20-cycle PCR with a constant-region primer and V-primer adapter amplified TCRs. Each CDR3 protein is one row after TCRdb ran MiXCR on the reads. The sample has nearly 95,000 distinct CDR3 sequences, 9.4% seen once. Here the sequenced sample was PBMCs, taken before treatment. The receptors were sampled from a male donor with prostate cancer.

This clonotype was observed many times. The chain joins TRBV20-1 to TRBJ2-3, with unresolved D. This CDR3 is 15 amino acids long. CDR1 and CDR2 (germline): DFQATT, SNEGSKA (reference sequence). Between the trimmed V and J ends, which lost 1 base and 0 bases, there was a span of 11 bases. This CDR3 is CSARASPTSTDTQYF. The CDR3 bases are TGCAGTGCTAGAGCCAGCCCCACAAGCACAGATACGCAGTATTTT.

This clonotype was counted many times. DNA for the CDR3: TGTGCCAGCATCCCTAGCGGCGGGGCTAAATACGAGCAGTACTTC. Protein product: CASIPSGGAKYEQYF. V is TRBV28 and J is TRBJ2-7; TRBD2 agrees at 7 bases. The CDR3 loop spans 15 amino acids. V dropped 7 bases and J dropped 4; count of bases not matched to a gene: 13. The germline gives CDR1 MDHEN, CDR2 SYDVKM.

Ten or more counts support this clonotype. V usage is TRBV6-6 and J usage is TRBJ1-6; 12 bases line up with TRBD1. The CDR3 length is 18 residues. Germline V gene lookup returns CDR1 MNHNY and CDR2 SVGAGI (reference sequence). The ends lost 5 bases at V and 4 bases at J; junction bases unmatched: 9. CDR3 bases: TGTGCCAGCAGTACGGGACAGGGGGCGGCCTTATATAATTCACCCCTCCACTTT. Its translation is CASSTGQGAALYNSPLHF.